The sequence of this TCR beta chain was determined in a study of patients and donors after allogeneic stem cell transplantation. Each CDR3 protein gets one entry after TCRdb re-called the RT-PCR reads with MiXCR. The sample yields under 95,000 distinct CDR3 sequences, 5% seen once. In this sample, this clonotype turned up a few times. The germline V gene encodes CDR1 SGHAT and CDR2 FQNNGV. Trimming cost V 4 bases and J 0 bases, with 16 bases left between them. This CDR3 has 18 amino acids. The source of this sequence is a human donor who was either an allogeneic HSCT recipient or a stem cell or donor lymphocyte infusion donor (not recorded which). It is not recorded whose cells these are; they may come from a transplant donor. V usage is TRBV11-2 and J usage is TRBJ2-6; TRBD1 or TRBD2 may be the D gene (5 bases each). Sample: blood, either unsorted or a sorted T cell fraction (not recorded which). The CDR3 sequence is CASSSPRGGSSGANVLTF. CDR3 sequence (DNA): TGTGCCAGCAGCTCCCCGAGGGGCGGCAGCTCTGGGGCCAACGTCCTGACTTTC. Full variable domain (missing parts from reference TRBV11-2 and TRBJ2-6): EAGVAQSPRYKIIEKRQSVAFWCNPISGHATLYWYQQILGQGPKLLIQFQNNGVVDDSQLPKDRFSAERLKGVDSTLKIQPAKLEDSAVYLCASSSPRGGSSGANVLTFGAGSRLTVL.